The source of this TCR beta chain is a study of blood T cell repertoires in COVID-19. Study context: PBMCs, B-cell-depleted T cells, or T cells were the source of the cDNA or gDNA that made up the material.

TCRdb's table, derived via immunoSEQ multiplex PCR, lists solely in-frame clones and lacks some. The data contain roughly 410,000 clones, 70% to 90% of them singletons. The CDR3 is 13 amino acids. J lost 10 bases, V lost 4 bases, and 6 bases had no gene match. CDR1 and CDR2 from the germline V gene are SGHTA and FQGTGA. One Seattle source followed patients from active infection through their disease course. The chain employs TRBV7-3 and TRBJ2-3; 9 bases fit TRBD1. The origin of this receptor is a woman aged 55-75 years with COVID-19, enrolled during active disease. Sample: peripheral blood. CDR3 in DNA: TGTGCCAGCAGCTCCGGGACAGGGACACCGCAGTATTTT. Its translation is CASSSGTGTPQYF.